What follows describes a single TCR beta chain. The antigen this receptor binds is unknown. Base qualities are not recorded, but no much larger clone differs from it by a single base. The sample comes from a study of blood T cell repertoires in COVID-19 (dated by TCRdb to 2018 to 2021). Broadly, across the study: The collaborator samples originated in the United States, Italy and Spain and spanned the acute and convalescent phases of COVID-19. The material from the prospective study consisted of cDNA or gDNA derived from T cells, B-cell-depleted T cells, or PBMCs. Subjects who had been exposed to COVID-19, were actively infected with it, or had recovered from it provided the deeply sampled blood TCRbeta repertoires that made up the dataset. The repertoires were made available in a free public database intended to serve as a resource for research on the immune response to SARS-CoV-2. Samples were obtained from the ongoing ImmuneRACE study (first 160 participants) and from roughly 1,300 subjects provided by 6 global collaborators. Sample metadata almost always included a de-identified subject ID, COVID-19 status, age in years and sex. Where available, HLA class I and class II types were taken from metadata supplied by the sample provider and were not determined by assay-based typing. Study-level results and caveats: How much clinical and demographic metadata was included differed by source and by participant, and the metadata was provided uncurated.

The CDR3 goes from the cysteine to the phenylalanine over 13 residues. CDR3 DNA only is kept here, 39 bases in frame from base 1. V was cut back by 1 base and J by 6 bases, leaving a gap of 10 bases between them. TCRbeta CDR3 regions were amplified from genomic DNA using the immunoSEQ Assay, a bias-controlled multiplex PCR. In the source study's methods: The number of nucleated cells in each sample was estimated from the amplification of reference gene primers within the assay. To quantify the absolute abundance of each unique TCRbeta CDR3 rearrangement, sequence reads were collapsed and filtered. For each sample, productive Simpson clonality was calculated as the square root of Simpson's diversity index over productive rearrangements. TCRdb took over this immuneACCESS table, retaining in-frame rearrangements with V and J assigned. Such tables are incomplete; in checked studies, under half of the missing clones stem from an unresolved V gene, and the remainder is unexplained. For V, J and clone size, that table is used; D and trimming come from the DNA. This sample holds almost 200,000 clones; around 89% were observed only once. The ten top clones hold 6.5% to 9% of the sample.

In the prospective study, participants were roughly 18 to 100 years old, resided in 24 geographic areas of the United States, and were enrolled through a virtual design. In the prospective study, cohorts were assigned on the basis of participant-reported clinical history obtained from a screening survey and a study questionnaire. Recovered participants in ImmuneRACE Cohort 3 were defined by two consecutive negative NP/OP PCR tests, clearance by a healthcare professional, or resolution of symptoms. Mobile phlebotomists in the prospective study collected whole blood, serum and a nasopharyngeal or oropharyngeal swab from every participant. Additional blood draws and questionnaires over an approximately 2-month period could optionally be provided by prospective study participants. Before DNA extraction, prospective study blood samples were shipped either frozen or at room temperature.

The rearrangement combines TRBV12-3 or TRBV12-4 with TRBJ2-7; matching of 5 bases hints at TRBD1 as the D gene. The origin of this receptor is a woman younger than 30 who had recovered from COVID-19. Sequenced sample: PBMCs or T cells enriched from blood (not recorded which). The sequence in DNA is TGTGCCAGCAGTTTAGGCAGGGTAAGCGAGCAGTACTTC. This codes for CASSLGRVSEQYF.